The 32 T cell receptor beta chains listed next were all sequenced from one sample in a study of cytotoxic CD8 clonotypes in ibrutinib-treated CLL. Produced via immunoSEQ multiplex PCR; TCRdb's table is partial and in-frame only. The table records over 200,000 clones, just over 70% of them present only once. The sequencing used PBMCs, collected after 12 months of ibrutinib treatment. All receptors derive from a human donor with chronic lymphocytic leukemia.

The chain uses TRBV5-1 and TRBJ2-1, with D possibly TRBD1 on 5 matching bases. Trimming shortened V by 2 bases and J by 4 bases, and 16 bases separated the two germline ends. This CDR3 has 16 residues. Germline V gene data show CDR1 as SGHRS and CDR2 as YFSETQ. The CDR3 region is CASSLTTAGSYNEQFF. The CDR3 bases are TGCGCCAGCAGCTTAACAACGGCAGGGTCTTACAATGAGCAGTTCTTC.

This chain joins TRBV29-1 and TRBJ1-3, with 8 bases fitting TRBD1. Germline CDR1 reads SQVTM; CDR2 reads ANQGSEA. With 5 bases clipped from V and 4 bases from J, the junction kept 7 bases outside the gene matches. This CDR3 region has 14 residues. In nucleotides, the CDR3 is TGCAGCGTTTCGGACAGGGTTGCCGGAAACACCATATATTTT. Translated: CSVSDRVAGNTIYF.

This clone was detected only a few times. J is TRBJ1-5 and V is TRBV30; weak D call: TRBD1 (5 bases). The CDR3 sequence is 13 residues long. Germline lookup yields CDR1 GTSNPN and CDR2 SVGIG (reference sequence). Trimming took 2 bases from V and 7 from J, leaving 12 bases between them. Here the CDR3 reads CAWSPQGRQPQHF. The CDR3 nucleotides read TGTGCCTGGAGTCCCCAGGGACGGCAGCCCCAGCATTTT. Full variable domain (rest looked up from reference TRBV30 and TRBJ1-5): SQTIHQWPATLVQPVGSPLSLECTVEGTSNPNLYWYRQAAGRGLQLLFYSVGIGQISSEVPQNLSASRPQDRQFILSSKKLLLSDSGFYLCAWSPQGRQPQHFGDGTRLSIL.

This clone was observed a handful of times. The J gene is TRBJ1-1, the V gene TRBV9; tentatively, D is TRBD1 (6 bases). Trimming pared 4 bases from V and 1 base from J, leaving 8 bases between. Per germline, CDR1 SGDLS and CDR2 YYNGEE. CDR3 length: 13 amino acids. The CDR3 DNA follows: TGTGCCAGCAGCCTGGGACAGAACACTGAAGCTTTCTTT. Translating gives CASSLGQNTEAFF.

CDR3 nucleotides: TGCAGCGTTGACGGGCGAGGTTCCGGAAACACCATATATTTT. This encodes CSVDGRGSGNTIYF. The chain carries TRBV29-1 and TRBJ1-3, with D uncertain. The length of the CDR3 is 14 residues. The germline gives CDR1 SQVTM, CDR2 ANQGSEA. V shed 3 bases and J shed 4 bases, with 13 bases lying between them.

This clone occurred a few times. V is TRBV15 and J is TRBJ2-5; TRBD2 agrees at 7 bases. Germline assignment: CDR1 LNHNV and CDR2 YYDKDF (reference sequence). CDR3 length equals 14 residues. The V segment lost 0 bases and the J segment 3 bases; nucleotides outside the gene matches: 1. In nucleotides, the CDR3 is TGTGCCACCAGCAGAGATCTAGCGGAAGAGACCCAGTACTTC. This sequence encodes CATSRDLAEETQYF. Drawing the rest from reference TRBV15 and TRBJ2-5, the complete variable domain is DAMVIQNPRYQVTQFGKPVTLSCSQTLNHNVMYWYQQKSSQAPKLLFHYYDKDFNNEADTPDNFQSRRPNTSFCFLDIRSPGLGDTAMYLCATSRDLAEETQYFGPGTRLLVL.

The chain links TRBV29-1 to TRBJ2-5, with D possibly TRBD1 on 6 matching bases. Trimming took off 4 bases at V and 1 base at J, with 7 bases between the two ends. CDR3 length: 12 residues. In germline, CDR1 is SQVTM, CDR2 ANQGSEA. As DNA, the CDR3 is TGCAGCGTTGGGGACATCCAAGAGACCCAGTACTTC. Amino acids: CSVGDIQETQYF.

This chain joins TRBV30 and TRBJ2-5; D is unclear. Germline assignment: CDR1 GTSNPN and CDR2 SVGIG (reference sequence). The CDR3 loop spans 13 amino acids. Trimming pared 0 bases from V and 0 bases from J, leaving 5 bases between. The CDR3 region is CAWSVLNQETQYF. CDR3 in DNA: TGTGCCTGGAGTGTACTCAACCAAGAGACCCAGTACTTC.

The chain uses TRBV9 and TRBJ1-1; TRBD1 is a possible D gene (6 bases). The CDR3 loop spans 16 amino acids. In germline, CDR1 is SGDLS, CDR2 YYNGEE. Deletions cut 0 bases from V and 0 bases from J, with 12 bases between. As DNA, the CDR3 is TGTGCCAGCAGCGTAGTCCCCGGGGACATGAACACTGAAGCTTTCTTT. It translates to CASSVVPGDMNTEAFF.

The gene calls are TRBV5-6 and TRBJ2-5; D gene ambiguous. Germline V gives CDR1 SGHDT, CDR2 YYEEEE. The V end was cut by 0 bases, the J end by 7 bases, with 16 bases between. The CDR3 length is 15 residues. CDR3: CASSLGRIGRGTQYF. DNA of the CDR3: TGTGCCAGCAGCTTGGGCAGGATCGGAAGAGGGACCCAGTACTTC.

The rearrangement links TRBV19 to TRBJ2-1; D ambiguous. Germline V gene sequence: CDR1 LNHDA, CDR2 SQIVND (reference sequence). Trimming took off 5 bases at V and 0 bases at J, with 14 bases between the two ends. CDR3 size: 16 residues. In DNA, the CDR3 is TGTGCCAGTAGTTCCCCGGCAGAAAGCTCCTACAATGAGCAGTTCTTC. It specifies CASSSPAESSYNEQFF.

Written as DNA, the CDR3 is TGCGCCAGCAGCTTGTCAGGACAGGTTAACTATGGCTACACCTTC. The encoded protein is CASSLSGQVNYGYTF. This chain links TRBV5-1 with TRBJ1-2; 7 bases are a match to TRBD1. This CDR3 region has 15 residues. Germline CDR1 SGHRS, CDR2 YFSETQ. Trimming took 1 base from V and 1 from J; bases not matched to a gene: 4.

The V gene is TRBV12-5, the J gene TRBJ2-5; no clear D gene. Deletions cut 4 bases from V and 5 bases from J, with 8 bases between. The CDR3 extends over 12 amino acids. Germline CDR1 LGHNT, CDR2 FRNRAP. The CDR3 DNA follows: TGTGCTAGTGGTTCCTGGGGTGAGACCCAGTACTTC. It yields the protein CASGSWGETQYF.

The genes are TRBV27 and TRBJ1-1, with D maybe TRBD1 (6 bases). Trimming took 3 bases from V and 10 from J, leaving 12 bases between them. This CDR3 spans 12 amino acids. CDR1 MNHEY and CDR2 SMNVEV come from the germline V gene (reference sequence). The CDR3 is CASSLVGGTAFF. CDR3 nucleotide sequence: TGTGCCAGCAGTTTGGTGGGGGGCACAGCTTTCTTT.

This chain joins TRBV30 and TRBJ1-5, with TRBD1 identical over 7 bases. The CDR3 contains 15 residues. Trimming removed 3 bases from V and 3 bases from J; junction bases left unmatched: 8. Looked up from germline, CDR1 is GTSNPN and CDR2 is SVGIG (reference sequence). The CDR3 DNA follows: TGTGCCTGGAGCCTCCCGGGACAGTACAATCAGCCCCAGCATTTT. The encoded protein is CAWSLPGQYNQPQHF.

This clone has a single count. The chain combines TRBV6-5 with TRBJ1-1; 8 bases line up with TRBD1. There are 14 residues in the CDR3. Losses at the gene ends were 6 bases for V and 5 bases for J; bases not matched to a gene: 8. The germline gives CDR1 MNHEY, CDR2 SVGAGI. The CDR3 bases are TGTGCCAGCAGGCCAGGGGGCGGCGGAACTGAAGCTTTCTTT. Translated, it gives CASRPGGGGTEAFF.

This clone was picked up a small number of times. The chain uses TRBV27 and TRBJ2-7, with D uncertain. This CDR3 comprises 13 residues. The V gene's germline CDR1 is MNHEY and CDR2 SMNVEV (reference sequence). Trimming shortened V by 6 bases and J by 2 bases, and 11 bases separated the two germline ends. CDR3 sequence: CASRRGKAYEQYF. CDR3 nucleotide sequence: TGTGCCAGCAGACGCGGAAAAGCCTACGAGCAGTACTTC.

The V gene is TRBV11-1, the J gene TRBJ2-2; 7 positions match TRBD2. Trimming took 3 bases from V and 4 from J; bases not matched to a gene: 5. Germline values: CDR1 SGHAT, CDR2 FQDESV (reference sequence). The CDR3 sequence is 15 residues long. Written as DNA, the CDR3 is TGTGCCAGCAGCTTTCCCGGGGGGAGCACCGGGGAGCTGTTTTTT. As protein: CASSFPGGSTGELFF.

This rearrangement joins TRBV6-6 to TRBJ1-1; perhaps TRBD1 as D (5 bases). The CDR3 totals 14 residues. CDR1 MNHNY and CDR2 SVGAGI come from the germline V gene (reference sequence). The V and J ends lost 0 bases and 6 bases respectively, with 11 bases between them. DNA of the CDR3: TGTGCCAGCAGTTACTCGAGGGGTCGGGCTGAAGCTTTCTTT. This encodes CASSYSRGRAEAFF.

CDR3: CASPTGTSDGYTF. The CDR3, as DNA: TGTGCCAGCCCCACCGGGACCTCGGATGGCTACACCTTC. The J gene is TRBJ1-2, the V gene TRBV7-9, with a weak D call TRBD1 (5 bases). Between the trimmed V and J ends, which lost 8 bases and 6 bases, there was a span of 16 bases. Germline V CDR1 and CDR2: SEHNR, FQNEAQ (reference sequence). The CDR3 sequence is 13 residues long.

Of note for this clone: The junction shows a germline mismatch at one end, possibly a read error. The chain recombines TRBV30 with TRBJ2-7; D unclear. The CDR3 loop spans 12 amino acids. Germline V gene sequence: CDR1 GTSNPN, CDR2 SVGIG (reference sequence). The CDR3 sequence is CAWSGVGWQHLF. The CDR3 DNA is TGTGCCTGGAGTGGGGTGGGTTGGCAGCACCTCTTC.

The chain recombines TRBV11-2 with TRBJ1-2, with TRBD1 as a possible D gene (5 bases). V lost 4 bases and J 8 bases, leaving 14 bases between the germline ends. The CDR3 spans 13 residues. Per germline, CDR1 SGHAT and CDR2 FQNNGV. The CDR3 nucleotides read TGTGCCAGCAGCTCCAGGGCCCTATGGGGCTACACCTTC. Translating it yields CASSSRALWGYTF.

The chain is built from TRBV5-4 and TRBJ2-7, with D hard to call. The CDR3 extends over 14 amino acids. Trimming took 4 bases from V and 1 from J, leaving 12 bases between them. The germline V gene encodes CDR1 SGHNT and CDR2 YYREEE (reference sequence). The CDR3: CASSQDWQSYEQYF. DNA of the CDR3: TGTGCCAGCAGCCAAGATTGGCAGTCCTACGAGCAGTACTTC. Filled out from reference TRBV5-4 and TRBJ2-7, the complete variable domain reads ETGVTQSPTHLIKTRGQQVTLRCSSQSGHNTVSWYQQALGQGPQFIFQYYREEENGRGNFPPRFSGLQFPNYSSELNVNALELDDSALYLCASSQDWQSYEQYFGPGTRLTVT.

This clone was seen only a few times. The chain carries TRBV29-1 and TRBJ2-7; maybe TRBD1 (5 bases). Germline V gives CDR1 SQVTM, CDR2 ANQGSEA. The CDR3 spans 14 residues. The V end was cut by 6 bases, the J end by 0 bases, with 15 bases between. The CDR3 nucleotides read TGCAGCGTGGAAACCGGACACAGCTCCTACGAGCAGTACTTC. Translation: CSVETGHSSYEQYF.

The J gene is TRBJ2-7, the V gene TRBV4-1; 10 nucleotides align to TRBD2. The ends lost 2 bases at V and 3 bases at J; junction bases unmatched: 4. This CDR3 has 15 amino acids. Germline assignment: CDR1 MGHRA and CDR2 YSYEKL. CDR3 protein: CASSQLAGGLYEQYF. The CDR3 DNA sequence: TGCGCCAGCAGCCAATTAGCGGGGGGACTCTACGAGCAGTACTTC.

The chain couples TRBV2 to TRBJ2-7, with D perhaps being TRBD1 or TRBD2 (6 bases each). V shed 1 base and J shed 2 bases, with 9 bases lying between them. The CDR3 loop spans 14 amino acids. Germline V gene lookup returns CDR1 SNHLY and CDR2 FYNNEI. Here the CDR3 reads CASSEEGGPYEQYF. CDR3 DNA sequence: TGTGCCAGCAGTGAAGAGGGGGGACCCTACGAGCAGTACTTC.

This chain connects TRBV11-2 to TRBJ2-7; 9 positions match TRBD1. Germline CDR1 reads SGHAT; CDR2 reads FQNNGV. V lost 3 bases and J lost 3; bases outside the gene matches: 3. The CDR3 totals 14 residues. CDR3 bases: TGTGCCAGCAGCTTTTGGGGACAGGGCTACGAGCAGTACTTC. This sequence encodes CASSFWGQGYEQYF.

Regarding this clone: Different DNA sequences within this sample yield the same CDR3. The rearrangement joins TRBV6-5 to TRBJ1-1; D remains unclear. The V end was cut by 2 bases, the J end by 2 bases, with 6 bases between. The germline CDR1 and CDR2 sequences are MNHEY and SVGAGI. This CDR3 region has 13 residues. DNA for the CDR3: TGTGCCAGCAGTTACGAAGTTAACACTGAAGCTTTCTTT. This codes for CASSYEVNTEAFF.

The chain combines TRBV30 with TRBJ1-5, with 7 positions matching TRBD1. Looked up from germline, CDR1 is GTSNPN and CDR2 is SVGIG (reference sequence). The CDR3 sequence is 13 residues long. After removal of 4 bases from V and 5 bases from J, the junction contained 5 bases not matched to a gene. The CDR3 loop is CAWTRQGDQPQHF. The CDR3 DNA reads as TGTGCCTGGACCCGACAGGGCGATCAGCCCCAGCATTTT.

CDR3 coding DNA: TGTGCCAGCAGCTTATCCGGGAGCTATGGCTACACCTTC. It codes for CASSLSGSYGYTF. The genes are TRBV7-2 and TRBJ1-2; D unclear. This CDR3 spans 13 amino acids. The V gene's germline CDR1 is SGHTA and CDR2 FQGNSA. V lost 2 bases and J 4 bases, leaving 8 bases between the germline ends.

CDR3 loop: CATTTGTSSYEQYF. The CDR3 DNA reads TGTGCCACCACTACCGGGACTAGCAGCTACGAGCAGTACTTC. This chain links TRBV28 with TRBJ2-7, with TRBD2 identical over 9 bases. V gave up 10 bases and J gave up 3 bases; unmatched junction bases: 10. Germline CDR1 is MDHEN and CDR2 is SYDVKM. The CDR3 contains 14 residues.

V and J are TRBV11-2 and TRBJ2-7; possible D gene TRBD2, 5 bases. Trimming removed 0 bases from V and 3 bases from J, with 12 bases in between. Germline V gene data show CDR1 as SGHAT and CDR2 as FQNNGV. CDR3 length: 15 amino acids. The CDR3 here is CASSLESGFFYEQYF. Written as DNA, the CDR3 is TGTGCCAGCAGCTTAGAGAGCGGTTTCTTCTACGAGCAGTACTTC.